One sample yielded the 18 T cell receptor beta chains listed below, sequenced in a study of shared clonotypes between healthy human individuals. The repertoire was sequenced with immunoSEQ multiplex PCR; TCRdb's copy has only in-frame clones and lacks some. The sample yields about 2.4 million clones, more than 80% seen once. Sequencing was carried out using naive CD4+ T cells sorted from blood. Indicated subset: CD45RA+ positively selected. The source is a man between 18 and 29 years old in good health.

The chain carries TRBV4-1 and TRBJ1-2, with TRBD1 as a possible D gene (5 bases). V dropped 0 bases and J dropped 3 bases, with 14 bases sitting between them. CDR1 and CDR2 from the germline V gene are MGHRA and YSYEKL. The CDR3 covers 16 residues. The chain's CDR3 is CASSQDRARVYYGYTF. The CDR3 DNA is TGCGCCAGCAGCCAAGATAGGGCCAGGGTGTACTATGGCTACACCTTC.

This chain uses TRBV5-3 with TRBJ1-4; 10 positions agree with TRBD1. TRBV5-3 counts as an open reading frame of uncertain function. The CDR3 is 17 residues long. The V and J ends lost 5 bases and 10 bases, in that order; junction bases with no gene match: 17. DNA of the CDR3: TGTGCCAGAAGTTCCGTCCGGGACAGGGGTAATGAAGGAAAACTGTTTTTT. Amino acids: CARSSVRDRGNEGKLFF.

The rearrangement uses TRBV27 and TRBJ1-5; no reliable D call. The V gene lost 11 bases and the J gene lost 1 base, with 9 bases spanning the gap. CDR1 is MNHEY and CDR2 is SMNVEV in the germline V gene (reference sequence). The CDR3 is 12 residues long. CDR3 DNA: TGTGCCGGTACTTGGAGCAATCAGCCCCAGCATTTT. Protein: CAGTWSNQPQHF.

The genes are TRBV16 and TRBJ2-2; either TRBD1 or TRBD2 may fit D (6 bases each). Trimming took off 4 bases at V and 8 bases at J, with 14 bases between the two ends. The CDR3 is 14 amino acids. Germline V gene data show CDR1 as KGHSY and CDR2 as FQNENV. CDR3 loop: CASSPSGATGELFF. CDR3 DNA: TGTGCCAGCAGCCCCTCGGGGGCGACGGGGGAGCTGTTTTTT.

CDR3 coding DNA: TGTGCCAGTAGTCGACAGGGAAAGGGGTGGTACGAGCAGTACTTC. It encodes CASSRQGKGWYEQYF. This chain links TRBV19 with TRBJ2-7; TRBD1 agrees at 7 bases. This CDR3 is built from 15 residues. The V segment lost 5 bases and the J segment 4 bases; nucleotides outside the gene matches: 11. Looked up from germline, CDR1 is LNHDA and CDR2 is SQIVND (reference sequence).

This chain connects TRBV19 to TRBJ2-7; the match to TRBD1 covers 10 bases. The junction had 4 bases not matched to a gene; V was cut back by 6 bases and J by 2 bases. There are 14 residues in the CDR3. The V gene's germline CDR1 is LNHDA and CDR2 SQIVND (reference sequence). CDR3 coding DNA: TGTGCCAGTAGGGGGACAGGGGAACCCTACGAGCAGTACTTC. It translates to CASRGTGEPYEQYF.

The DNA of the CDR3 is TGTGCCAGCAGCATCGGACAGGGGGCGTGGGAGCAGTACTTC. Its protein product is CASSIGQGAWEQYF. This chain links TRBV5-6 with TRBJ2-7; TRBD1 matches at 11 bases. CDR3 length: 14 amino acids. V was clipped by 4 bases and J by 7 bases; unmatched bases: 7. Germline CDR1 and CDR2: SGHDT and YYEEEE.

This chain uses TRBV6-1 with TRBJ2-5; 8 nucleotides match TRBD1. CDR3 length: 14 residues. Trimming at V came to 3 bases and at J to 4 bases, leaving 4 bases not matched to a gene. CDR1 MNHNS and CDR2 SASEGT come from the germline V gene. The CDR3 protein is CASSEWTGRETQYF. The CDR3 region has the DNA TGTGCCAGCAGTGAGTGGACAGGGAGAGAGACCCAGTACTTC.

Concerning this clone: This sample includes further DNA sequences coding for the same CDR3. This rearrangement joins TRBV15 to TRBJ2-3; 11 bases map to TRBD2. The CDR3 has 16 amino acids. Germline V gives CDR1 LNHNV, CDR2 YYDKDF (reference sequence). V lost 5 bases to trimming and J lost 0 bases; unmatched junction nucleotides: 4. CDR3 sequence reads: CATSRGTSGSTDTQYF. In nucleotides, the CDR3 is TGTGCCACCAGCCGAGGGACTAGCGGAAGCACAGATACGCAGTATTTT.

This clone was detected only once. One junction end does not reproduce the germline sequence, and a read error may be involved. Within the sample, other DNA sequences also encode this same CDR3. The J gene is TRBJ1-6, the V gene TRBV5-4; TRBD1 matches 7 bases. This CDR3 is 17 amino acids long. Germline V gene sequence: CDR1 SGHNT, CDR2 YYREEE (reference sequence). CDR3 amino acids: CASSSPGIDRANSPLHF. The CDR3 region has the DNA TGTGCTAGCAGCTCTCCGGGCATAGACAGGGCCAATTCACCCCTCCACTTT.

The genes are TRBV10-1 and TRBJ2-5, with 9 bases matching TRBD1. Matching the DNA end better, TRBJ2-7 makes the J call doubtful. The CDR3 contains 12 residues. Germline values: CDR1 WNHNN, CDR2 SYGVQD (reference sequence). The CDR3 nucleotides are TGCGCCAGCGCGGGACAGGGTGGCGAGCAGTACTTC. Its translation is CASAGQGGEQYF.

The chain uses TRBV30 and TRBJ1-2; 10 nucleotides match TRBD1. With 5 bases clipped from V and 6 bases from J, the junction kept 3 bases outside the gene matches. In germline, CDR1 is GTSNPN, CDR2 SVGIG (reference sequence). There are 12 residues in the CDR3. CDR3 in amino acids: CAWDRGQNGYTF. The CDR3 region has the DNA TGTGCCTGGGACAGGGGGCAAAATGGCTACACCTTC.

This chain joins TRBV27 and TRBJ2-5; 10 bases are a match to TRBD1. The CDR3 sequence is 16 residues long. The junction had 8 bases not matched to a gene; V was cut back by 5 bases and J by 2 bases. Germline V lookup: CDR1 MNHEY, CDR2 SMNVEV (reference sequence). As DNA, the CDR3 is TGTGCCAGCAGTCTTAGGACAGGGGGGGGGCAAGAGACCCAGTACTTC. As protein: CASSLRTGGGQETQYF.

The chain carries TRBV9 and TRBJ2-1, with 7 bases aligning to TRBD1. The trim removed 2 bases at V and 0 bases at J, leaving 5 bases unmatched. The CDR3 loop spans 16 amino acids. Germline-derived CDR1 and CDR2 are SGDLS and YYNGEE. CDR3 residues: CASSVGQVRSYNEQFF. CDR3 DNA: TGTGCCAGCAGCGTCGGACAGGTCCGCTCCTACAATGAGCAGTTCTTC.

The rearrangement uses TRBV18 and TRBJ1-5; tentatively, D is TRBD1 (6 bases). The CDR3 contains 14 residues. Trimming left V 5 bases short and J 0 bases short, with 8 bases between. Germline CDR1 reads KGHSH; CDR2 reads LQKENI. In nucleotides, the CDR3 is TGTGCCAGCTCAGGACAGTATAGCAATCAGCCCCAGCATTTT. Translated: CASSGQYSNQPQHF.

Remarks on this clone: Other DNA sequences from this sample encode an identical CDR3 as well. The V call is TRBV25-1, the J call TRBJ2-3; 9 bases match TRBD2. Losses at the gene ends were 2 bases for V and 3 bases for J; bases not matched to a gene: 6. Germline V gene sequence: CDR1 MGHDK, CDR2 SYGVNS. This CDR3 is 16 amino acids long. DNA for the CDR3: TGTGCCAGCAGTGAAAGAGCTAGCGGGGCGACAGATACGCAGTATTTT. It specifies CASSERASGATDTQYF.

This chain connects TRBV28 to TRBJ1-4; D uncertain. The V end lost 3 bases, the J end lost 0 bases, and 8 bases lay between the germline ends. CDR1 is MDHEN and CDR2 is SYDVKM in the germline V gene. This CDR3 is built from 15 residues. The CDR3 is CASSFGGATNEKLFF. The CDR3, as DNA: TGTGCCAGCAGTTTCGGCGGAGCAACTAATGAAAAACTGTTTTTT. Complete variable domain (other parts from reference TRBV28 and TRBJ1-4): DVKVTQSSRYLVKRTGEKVFLECVQDMDHENMFWYRQDPGLGLRLIYFSYDVKMKEKGDIPEGYSVSREKKERFSLILESASTNQTSMYLCASSFGGATNEKLFFGSGTQLSVL.

The chain joins TRBV11-3 to TRBJ1-2; 8 nucleotides agree with TRBD1. CDR1 is SGHNT and CDR2 is YENEEA in the germline V gene. The CDR3 covers 13 residues. After removal of 6 bases from V and 9 bases from J, the junction contained 9 bases not matched to a gene. This CDR3 is CASRPDRGRSYTF. In DNA form, the CDR3 reads TGTGCCAGCAGGCCCGACAGGGGAAGAAGCTACACCTTC. Using reference TRBV11-3 and TRBJ1-2 for the parts outside the CDR3, the full variable domain is EAGVVQSPRYKIIEKKQPVAFWCNPISGHNTLYWYLQNLGQGPELLIRYENEEAVDDSQLPKDRFSAERLKGVDSTLKIQPAELGDSAVYLCASRPDRGRSYTFGSGTRLTVV.